The subject of this entry is one T cell receptor (beta chain). Profiled with immunoSEQ multiplex PCR; TCRdb holds only in-frame clones, not every one. Of fewer than 15,000 clones listed, about 93% are singletons. This sample stems from a study of blood T cell repertoires in COVID-19. The CDR3 extends over 13 amino acids. Germline assignment: CDR1 LNHDA and CDR2 SQIVND (reference sequence). V dropped 9 bases and J dropped 7; count of bases not matched to a gene: 8. The TCR originated in a woman in her 70s with active COVID-19. V usage is TRBV19 and J usage is TRBJ1-2, with TRBD1 identical over 10 bases. The sequencing sample was made of peripheral blood. CDR3 coding DNA: TGTGCCAGCAGGGACAGGGGCTTTTCTGGCTACACCTTC. Translation gives CASRDRGFSGYTF.